The 26 T cell receptor beta chains in this list originate from one sample, sequenced in a study of blood T cells in healthy people across ages. A second PCR of roughly 7 to 11 cycles used a sample-barcoded 5' primer and a J-beta primer mix. One entry per CDR3 protein results from TCRdb running MiXCR on the 5' RACE reads. The sample consists of 780,000 or so distinct CDR3 sequences, 20% to 30% of them appearing once. This same sample was also taken into another study, of T cells of mothers and their children.

The sequenced sample consisted of blood. These receptors all come from a boy younger than 18 in good health.

The chain employs TRBV7-2 and TRBJ2-3; the D gene is possibly TRBD2 (6 bases). Germline values: CDR1 SGHTA, CDR2 FQGNSA. The CDR3 contains 15 residues. V was cut by 4 bases and J by 8 bases, with 19 bases left in between. CDR3 DNA sequence: TGTGCCAGCAGCTCCATTCGGGTCTCCGGGGGTACGCAGTATTTT. Residues: CASSSIRVSGGTQYF.

CDR3 amino acids: CAISEQEETQYF. As DNA, the CDR3 is TGTGCCATCAGTGAGCAAGAAGAGACCCAGTACTTC. The V gene is TRBV10-3, the J gene TRBJ2-5; D is ambiguous. V shed 2 bases and J shed 3 bases, with 4 bases lying between them. CDR1 and CDR2 (germline): ENHRY, SYGVKD. CDR3 length equals 12 residues.

This clonotype was counted only a few times. V usage is TRBV5-1 and J usage is TRBJ2-1, with D maybe TRBD2 (5 bases). The CDR3 has 14 residues. The germline CDR1 and CDR2 sequences are SGHRS and YFSETQ. Trimming took 4 bases from V and 3 from J, leaving 11 bases between them. The CDR3 protein is CASSAAVGYNEQFF. For the CDR3, the DNA is TGCGCCAGCAGCGCAGCGGTTGGCTACAATGAGCAGTTCTTC. Complete variable domain (other parts from reference TRBV5-1 and TRBJ2-1): KAGVTQTPRYLIKTRGQQVTLSCSPISGHRSVSWYQQTPGQGLQFLFEYFSETQRNKGNFPGRFSGRQFSNSRSEMNVSTLELGDSALYLCASSAAVGYNEQFFGPGTRLTVL.

This clonotype was recorded a few times. The chain couples TRBV7-9 to TRBJ2-7, with no clear D. In germline, CDR1 is SEHNR, CDR2 FQNEAQ (reference sequence). The CDR3 totals 14 residues. V shed 2 bases and J shed 6 bases, with 14 bases lying between them. As DNA, the CDR3 is TGTGCCAGCAGCTTAACTTCCTCCCTTCTCGAGCAGTACTTC. Protein sequence: CASSLTSSLLEQYF.

This clonotype showed up just a few times. The chain has TRBV9 and TRBJ2-5; tentatively, D is TRBD1 or TRBD2 (6 bases each). The CDR3 extends over 15 amino acids. Between the trimmed V and J ends, which lost 4 bases and 4 bases, there was a span of 17 bases. Germline V CDR1 and CDR2: SGDLS, YYNGEE. Here the CDR3 reads CASSSDTGAPETQYF. The CDR3 coding sequence is TGTGCCAGCAGCTCCGACACGGGGGCTCCAGAGACCCAGTACTTC.

This clonotype was counted between two and nine times. The genes are TRBV7-2 and TRBJ2-5, with no clear D. Trimming removed 5 bases at V and 0 bases at J, with 10 bases between. This CDR3 is built from 14 residues. The germline gives CDR1 SGHTA, CDR2 FQGNSA. The CDR3 here is CASSTSGYQETQYF. CDR3 bases: TGTGCCAGCAGCACCTCGGGCTACCAAGAGACCCAGTACTTC.

This clonotype was picked up a small number of times. The chain combines TRBV6-1 with TRBJ2-1; possible D gene TRBD2, 6 bases. Trimming cost V 7 bases and J 0 bases, with 13 bases left between them. The CDR3 has 15 amino acids. Germline lookup yields CDR1 MNHNS and CDR2 SASEGT. The CDR3: CASISRGRSYNEQFF. Here the CDR3 DNA reads TGTGCCAGCATTTCGCGGGGCCGCTCCTACAATGAGCAGTTCTTC.

The chain joins TRBV20-1 to TRBJ1-2; a possible D gene is TRBD1 (6 bases). CDR3 length equals 13 residues. V lost 4 bases and J 8 bases, leaving 17 bases between the germline ends. CDR1 is DFQATT and CDR2 is SNEGSKA in the germline V gene (reference sequence). For the CDR3, the DNA is TGCAGTGCTAAAGATCTCCGGGGGGCAGGCTACACCTTC. This encodes CSAKDLRGAGYTF.

This chain links TRBV12-3 or TRBV12-4 with TRBJ1-2; D possibly corresponds to TRBD1 (6 bases). V was shortened by 3 bases and J by 8 bases, with 19 bases between the two germline ends. The CDR3 extends over 15 amino acids. This CDR3 is CASSFGGVFSGGYTF. In DNA, the CDR3 is TGTGCCAGCAGTTTCGGGGGCGTCTTTTCGGGGGGCTACACCTTC.

This chain links TRBV20-1 with TRBJ2-7; 8 bases agree with TRBD2. The CDR3 spans 13 residues. V dropped 5 bases and J dropped 3; count of bases not matched to a gene: 6. Germline V CDR1 and CDR2: DFQATT, SNEGSKA (reference sequence). The CDR3 bases are TGCAGTGCTGAACTAGCGGCCGTCTACGAGCAGTACTTC. This translates into CSAELAAVYEQYF.

The chain couples TRBV4-3 to TRBJ2-5, with a weak D call TRBD1 (6 bases). Germline V gene lookup returns CDR1 LGHNA and CDR2 YSLEER. CDR3 length: 16 amino acids. V lost 0 bases to trimming and J lost 5 bases, with 16 bases between them. CDR3 in amino acids: CASSQDYRVFYETQYF. CDR3 nucleotide sequence: TGCGCCAGCAGCCAAGACTACAGGGTCTTTTACGAGACCCAGTACTTC.

In its sample, this clonotype was seen many times. The chain carries TRBV2 and TRBJ2-5, with 7 positions matching TRBD1. Gene TRBJ2-1 matches the end of the DNA better, so the J call may be wrong. CDR1 and CDR2 from the germline V gene are SNHLY and FYNNEI. The CDR3 runs to 14 residues. The CDR3 DNA is TGTGCCAGCAGCGAAACCACAGGGGTCGGTGAGCAGTTCTTC. As protein: CASSETTGVGEQFF.

The chain is built from TRBV20-1 and TRBJ1-4; D unresolved. Germline CDR1 DFQATT, CDR2 SNEGSKA (reference sequence). The V and J ends lost 0 bases and 1 base respectively, with 12 bases between them. CDR3 length equals 16 residues. CDR3 loop: CSARDKFQRTNEKLFF. In DNA, the CDR3 is TGCAGTGCTAGAGATAAGTTTCAGAGAACTAATGAAAAACTGTTTTTT.

This clonotype came up a few times. The V gene is TRBV12-3 or TRBV12-4, the J gene TRBJ2-7; 10 bases align to TRBD1. Germline trimming cut 5 bases from V and 10 bases from J; bases unmatched to any gene: 17. The CDR3 totals 16 residues. CDR3 sequence reads: CASSGVQGQGPGKQYF. The CDR3 region has the DNA TGTGCCAGCAGTGGGGTCCAGGGACAGGGGCCGGGAAAACAGTACTTC.

This clonotype was observed a handful of times. One end of the junction is discordant with germline, which a read error may explain. The V and J genes are TRBV6-6 and TRBJ1-4; D not certain. This CDR3 is 17 amino acids long. Germline V lookup: CDR1 MNHNY, CDR2 SVGAGI (reference sequence). Here the CDR3 DNA reads TGTGCCAGCAGCTACTCAACTCAGCGCGCAACTAATGAAAAACTGTTTTTT. It is translated as CASSYSTQRATNEKLFF.

This clonotype was seen only a few times. The chain employs TRBV24-1 and TRBJ2-5, with TRBD2 as a possible D gene (5 bases). Trimming shortened V by 4 bases and J by 2 bases, and 7 bases separated the two germline ends. From germline, CDR1 is KGHDR and CDR2 SFDVKD. The CDR3 contains 13 residues. The CDR3 here is CATSEADQETQYF. CDR3 DNA sequence: TGTGCCACCAGTGAAGCGGATCAAGAGACCCAGTACTTC.

The V call is TRBV9, the J call TRBJ2-1; 9 positions agree with TRBD2. This CDR3 is built from 15 residues. Germline V gene data show CDR1 as SGDLS and CDR2 as YYNGEE. The V segment lost 3 bases and the J segment 4 bases; nucleotides outside the gene matches: 5. The CDR3 nucleotides are TGTGCCAGCAGCGCCGTAGCGGGAGCATACAATGAGCAGTTCTTC. Translated: CASSAVAGAYNEQFF.

The chain combines TRBV7-2 with TRBJ2-5; D remains ambiguous. The CDR3 loop spans 16 amino acids. Germline V gives CDR1 SGHTA, CDR2 FQGNSA. V lost 1 base to trimming and J lost 4 bases, with 16 bases between them. In nucleotides, the CDR3 is TGTGCCAGCAGCTTAGATGGGATGGCGAGCGCAGAGACCCAGTACTTC. Amino acid sequence: CASSLDGMASAETQYF.

This clonotype was detected a few times. This rearrangement joins TRBV29-1 to TRBJ2-2; perhaps TRBD1 as D (9 bases). Germline V lookup: CDR1 SQVTM, CDR2 ANQGSEA. V lost 1 base to trimming and J lost 5 bases, with 17 bases between them. The CDR3 totals 16 residues. CDR3 DNA: TGCAGCGTTGAAGCGGGGGGGACAGGGCTAACCGGGGAGCTGTTTTTT. It specifies CSVEAGGTGLTGELFF.

The gene calls are TRBV6-2 or TRBV6-3 and TRBJ2-4; D possibly corresponds to TRBD2 (6 bases). Trimming pared 7 bases from V and 0 bases from J, leaving 22 bases between. Germline V CDR1 and CDR2: MNHEY, SVGEGT. The CDR3 has 18 amino acids. The CDR3 reads CASTSSLSGLLAKNIQYF. The CDR3, as DNA: TGTGCCAGCACCTCGTCCCTTAGCGGATTGCTAGCCAAAAACATTCAGTACTTC.

This clonotype was found a few times. V and J are TRBV20-1 and TRBJ2-7, with 7 bases identical to TRBD1. Germline-derived CDR1 and CDR2 are DFQATT and SNEGSKA (reference sequence). CDR3 length: 13 residues. V shed 3 bases, J shed 5 bases, and the junction held 7 bases outside the gene matches. The CDR3 DNA reads TGCAGTGCTAGGCCACAGGGGTACAACGAGCAGTACTTC. This codes for CSARPQGYNEQYF.

The V call is TRBV21-1, the J call TRBJ2-2; TRBD2, the table's D call, lacks a check against the DNA. TRBV21-1 represents a pseudogene. The CDR3 is 16 amino acids. CDR3 loop: CASSKYLAGYTGELFF. CDR3 nucleotide sequence: TGTGCCAGCAGCAAATATCTAGCGGGATATACCGGGGAGCTGTTTTTT.

This sequence joins TRBV5-1 and TRBJ2-2; 8 bases are a match to TRBD2. J gave up 3 bases and V 1 base, and 5 bases lay outside the gene matches. Germline-derived CDR1 and CDR2 are SGHRS and YFSETQ. This CDR3 region has 16 residues. DNA for the CDR3: TGCGCCAGCAGCTTGACTAGCGGACCTGACACCGGGGAGCTGTTTTTT. Translation: CASSLTSGPDTGELFF.

The chain joins TRBV7-2 to TRBJ2-5; D may be TRBD2 (6 bases). The closer fit of TRBJ2-7 to the DNA end suggests the J call may be wrong. CDR3 size: 15 residues. Germline V gene data show CDR1 as SGHTA and CDR2 as FQGNSA. CDR3 sequence (DNA): TGTGCCAGCAGCTCCTACTCAGCGGGCTCCTACGAGCAGTACTTC. Translated: CASSSYSAGSYEQYF.

The rearrangement joins TRBV19 to TRBJ2-7, with TRBD1 matching over 10 bases. The V gene's germline CDR1 is LNHDA and CDR2 SQIVND (reference sequence). Trimming took 6 bases from V and 6 from J; bases not matched to a gene: 11. The CDR3 runs 15 residues. CDR3 amino acids: CASSGTGVLLSEQYF. CDR3 nucleotide sequence: TGTGCCAGTAGCGGGACAGGGGTCCTTCTCTCCGAGCAGTACTTC. Based on the CDR3 plus reference TRBV19 and TRBJ2-7, the full variable domain is DGGITQSPKYLFRKEGQNVTLSCEQNLNHDAMYWYRQDPGQGLRLIYYSQIVNDFQKGDIAEGYSVSREKKESFPLTVTSAQKNPTAFYLCASSGTGVLLSEQYFGPGTRLTVT.

The CDR3 region is CASRGDDKRNEQFF. The CDR3 bases are TGTGCCAGCAGGGGGGACGACAAACGCAATGAGCAGTTCTTC. The genes are TRBV27 and TRBJ2-1; either TRBD1 or TRBD2 may fit D (5 bases each). The CDR3 has 14 residues. V lost 6 bases, J lost 6 bases, and 15 bases lay in between. Germline V CDR1 and CDR2: MNHEY, SMNVEV (reference sequence).